Below, 17 T cell receptor beta chains from the same sample are listed, as sequenced in a study of Ad26.COV2.S vaccination and SARS-CoV-2 variants. Assay used: immunoSEQ multiplex PCR; TCRdb lists only in-frame clones, some missing. The sample lists fewer than 100,000 clones, about four fifths seen once, with around a sixth in the top ten. The source was peripheral blood, collected after recovery from COVID-19. Receptors originate from a human donor who had recovered from COVID-19.

Points on this clone: The sample has other DNA sequences that encode this CDR3 too. Here the CDR3 DNA reads TGTGCCAGCAGTTTGTCGGGCACGAACACCGGGGAGCTGTTTTTT. Translated: CASSLSGTNTGELFF. This chain joins TRBV7-9 and TRBJ2-2, with unresolved D. CDR3 length: 15 amino acids. Trimming left V 6 bases short and J 0 bases short, with 11 bases between. Germline V lookup: CDR1 SEHNR, CDR2 FQNEAQ (reference sequence).

The gene calls are TRBV7-2 and TRBJ2-1; weak D call: TRBD2 (6 bases). The V and J ends lost 6 bases and 7 bases respectively, with 22 bases between them. The CDR3 runs to 16 residues. The germline CDR1 and CDR2 sequences are SGHTA and FQGNSA. Written as DNA, the CDR3 is TGTGCCAGCAGACCGGGGTTTGGGGGGAGTTCAAATGAGCAGTTCTTC. The encoded protein is CASRPGFGGSSNEQFF.

This chain connects TRBV4-2 to TRBJ2-5; 13 nucleotides match TRBD2. The length of the CDR3 is 20 residues. CDR1 and CDR2 (germline): LGHNA, YNFKEQ. V was clipped by 2 bases and J by 4 bases; unmatched bases: 16. The CDR3 reads CASSQLIQRLAGGRGETQYF. As DNA, the CDR3 is TGTGCCAGCAGCCAACTTATCCAACGACTAGCGGGAGGTCGGGGAGAGACCCAGTACTTC.

Here the CDR3 DNA reads TGTGCCAGCAGCGACGCGTTAGCGGGAGGGCAAGAGACCCAGTACTTC. This translates into CASSDALAGGQETQYF. V usage is TRBV2 and J usage is TRBJ2-5; the match to TRBD2 covers 11 bases. Trimming removed 6 bases from V and 2 bases from J; junction bases left unmatched: 8. This CDR3 contains 16 residues. In germline, CDR1 is SNHLY, CDR2 FYNNEI.

The V call is TRBV13, the J call TRBJ2-5; D is possibly TRBD1 (6 bases). The CDR3 runs 16 residues. From germline, CDR1 is PRHDT and CDR2 FYEKMQ (reference sequence). Trimming left V 4 bases short and J 4 bases short, with 19 bases between. DNA of the CDR3: TGTGCCAGCAGCTCCCAGGGGTTATCAGGAGGAGAGACCCAGTACTTC. Translation gives CASSSQGLSGGETQYF.

The chain carries TRBV4-3 and TRBJ2-1, with 9 bases identical to TRBD2. CDR1 is LGHNA and CDR2 is YSLEER in the germline V gene. This CDR3 spans 14 amino acids. J was trimmed by 7 bases and V by 5 bases; bases with no gene match: 6. CDR3 sequence (DNA): TGCGCCAGCAGCTTGATAGCGGGAGAGAATGAGCAGTTCTTC. Translating it yields CASSLIAGENEQFF.

This chain connects TRBV27 to TRBJ2-1; TRBD2 matches at 9 bases. This CDR3 region has 15 residues. V was clipped by 2 bases and J by 2 bases; unmatched bases: 1. Germline V gene sequence: CDR1 MNHEY, CDR2 SMNVEV (reference sequence). CDR3 in amino acids: CASSLAGGPYNEQFF. Here the CDR3 DNA reads TGTGCCAGCAGTTTAGCGGGAGGGCCCTACAATGAGCAGTTCTTC.

The V call is TRBV19, the J call TRBJ1-5; D gene unclear. The germline CDR1 and CDR2 sequences are LNHDA and SQIVND (reference sequence). The CDR3 is made up of 14 amino acids. The V and J ends lost 4 bases and 2 bases respectively, with 9 bases between them. CDR3 in amino acids: CASSKVSGNQPQHF. CDR3 in DNA: TGTGCCAGTAGTAAGGTTTCGGGCAATCAGCCCCAGCATTTT.

The CDR3, as DNA: TGTGCCAGCAGTGGGGGTCTTTCGGGTCTCGAGCAGTACTTC. The encoded protein is CASSGGLSGLEQYF. V usage is TRBV25-1 and J usage is TRBJ2-7; D is unresolved. The V gene's germline CDR1 is MGHDK and CDR2 SYGVNS. The CDR3 totals 14 residues. The V end lost 4 bases, the J end lost 6 bases, and 16 bases lay between the germline ends.

This clone was counted between two and nine times. The rearrangement uses TRBV5-8 and TRBJ2-3, with TRBD1 as a possible D gene (5 bases). The V gene's germline CDR1 is SGHTS and CDR2 YDEGEE. The CDR3 extends over 13 amino acids. Trimming pared 4 bases from V and 2 bases from J, leaving 8 bases between. CDR3 coding DNA: TGTGCCAGCAGCCTGACAGTCACAGATACGCAGTATTTT. Its protein is CASSLTVTDTQYF.

The genes are TRBV6-6 and TRBJ2-1; D is undetermined. CDR3 length: 14 amino acids. V lost 7 bases and J lost 0, with 10 bases in between. Per germline, CDR1 MNHNY and CDR2 SVGAGI (reference sequence). The CDR3 spells CASKGTGSYNEQFF. The CDR3 nucleotides read TGTGCCAGCAAGGGAACGGGCTCCTACAATGAGCAGTTCTTC.

This clone was seen more than once but under ten times. The chain has TRBV5-8 and TRBJ1-3; 10 bases map to TRBD1. There are 17 residues in the CDR3. V gave up 0 bases and J gave up 1 base; unmatched junction bases: 4. The germline CDR1 and CDR2 sequences are SGHTS and YDEGEE. Here the CDR3 reads CASSLAGTGASGNTIYF. The CDR3 DNA reads as TGTGCCAGCAGCTTGGCCGGGACAGGGGCTTCTGGAAACACCATATATTTT.

The CDR3 coding sequence is TGTGCCAGCCTGGGGGGAACGGTGCCTGGGGCCAACGTCCTGACTTTC. It yields the protein CASLGGTVPGANVLTF. The chain recombines TRBV28 with TRBJ2-6; the D gene is possibly TRBD2 (6 bases). This CDR3 contains 16 residues. Between the trimmed V and J ends, which lost 8 bases and 2 bases, there was a span of 16 bases. Germline V gene data show CDR1 as MDHEN and CDR2 as SYDVKM.

The V gene is TRBV28, the J gene TRBJ2-4, with D possibly matching TRBD2 (7 bases). Trimming left V 6 bases short and J 2 bases short, with 17 bases between. The CDR3 has 16 amino acids. Germline CDR1 and CDR2: MDHEN and SYDVKM. Here the CDR3 DNA reads TGTGCCAGCAGCCACCAAGGGGGGGGAACCAAAAACATTCAGTACTTC. This translates into CASSHQGGGTKNIQYF.

The V call is TRBV5-4, the J call TRBJ2-4, with TRBD1 identical over 7 bases. The CDR3 contains 15 residues. Germline V gene sequence: CDR1 SGHNT, CDR2 YYREEE (reference sequence). V shed 4 bases, J shed 6 bases, and the junction held 10 bases outside the gene matches. CDR3 residues: CASSLRRGTVNIQYF. The CDR3 DNA is TGTGCCAGCAGCCTAAGACGAGGGACAGTAAACATTCAGTACTTC. Full variable domain (remainder filled in from reference TRBV5-4 and TRBJ2-4): ETGVTQSPTHLIKTRGQQVTLRCSSQSGHNTVSWYQQALGQGPQFIFQYYREEENGRGNFPPRFSGLQFPNYSSELNVNALELDDSALYLCASSLRRGTVNIQYFGAGTRLSVL.

The rearrangement links TRBV4-1 to TRBJ2-7; a possible D gene is TRBD1 (7 bases). CDR1 MGHRA and CDR2 YSYEKL come from the germline V gene. The V gene lost 0 bases and the J gene lost 3 bases, with 15 bases spanning the gap. The CDR3 spans 16 residues. This CDR3 is CASSQENAGQRYEQYF. CDR3 nucleotide sequence: TGCGCCAGCAGCCAAGAGAATGCGGGACAGCGCTACGAGCAGTACTTC.

The chain joins TRBV5-8 to TRBJ2-2, with 9 bases identical to TRBD2. Losses at the gene ends were 5 bases for V and 4 bases for J; bases not matched to a gene: 9. The CDR3 is made up of 16 amino acids. Germline loops: CDR1 SGHTS, CDR2 YDEGEE. CDR3 in DNA: TGTGCCAGCAGTTTAGCGGGAGATCAGGTCACCGGGGAGCTGTTTTTT. Amino acids: CASSLAGDQVTGELFF. Full variable domain (rest looked up from reference TRBV5-8 and TRBJ2-2): EAGVTQSPTHLIKTRGQQATLRCSPISGHTSVYWYQQALGLGLQFLLWYDEGEERNRGNFPPRFSGRQFPNYSSELNVNALELEDSALYLCASSLAGDQVTGELFFGEGSRLTVL.